Listed below are T cell receptor beta chains from one sample, sequenced in a study of CD8 T cells in ankylosing spondylitis. TCRdb re-called the 5' RACE reads through MiXCR, storing one row per CDR3 protein. The sample lists about 260,000 distinct CDR3 sequences, about 24% seen once, with roughly 0.6% in the top ten. The material sequenced was blood, either unsorted or a sorted T cell fraction (not recorded which). These receptors came from a male donor with ankylosing spondylitis or in good health (not recorded which). Both conserved end residues are part of each CDR3. The D gene is left open where the match is weak. Expanded clones get a size class; other rows say once, few or many, or leave the size out.

CDR3 protein: CSVARDYEQYF
CDR3 DNA: TGCAGCGTCGCTCGGGACTACGAGCAGTACTTC
CDR3 length: 11
D gene: NA
V gene: TRBV29-1
J gene: TRBJ2-7
clone size: few

CDR3 protein: CASGAGFLGDTQYF
CDR3 DNA: TGTGCTAGTGGTGCAGGGTTCCTGGGAGATACGCAGTATTTT
CDR3 length: 14
D gene: NA
V gene: TRBV12-5
J gene: TRBJ2-3
clone size: few

CDR3 protein: CSAVVATSTDTQYF
CDR3 DNA: TGCAGTGCTGTCGTCGCGACTAGCACAGATACGCAGTATTTT
CDR3 length: 14
D gene: NA
V gene: TRBV20-1
J gene: TRBJ2-3
clone size: few

CDR3 protein: CSARSGLTGDNEQFF
CDR3 DNA: TGCAGTGCTAGATCCGGACTAACGGGGGACAATGAGCAGTTCTTC
CDR3 length: 15
D gene: NA
V gene: TRBV20-1
J gene: TRBJ2-1
clone size: NA

CDR3 protein: CASRPLGSTGELFF
CDR3 DNA: TGTGCCAGCCGTCCGCTAGGGTCCACCGGGGAGCTGTTTTTT
CDR3 length: 14
D gene: NA
V gene: TRBV12-3/TRBV12-4
J gene: TRBJ2-2
clone size: NA

CDR3 protein: CASSFGSTDTQYF
CDR3 DNA: TGTGCTAGCAGCTTTGGTAGCACAGATACGCAGTATTTT
CDR3 length: 13
D gene: NA
V gene: TRBV7-7
J gene: TRBJ2-3
clone size: few

CDR3 protein: CASSYVTTDTQYF
CDR3 DNA: TGTGCCAGCAGCTACGTCACAACAGATACGCAGTATTTT
CDR3 length: 13
D gene: NA
V gene: TRBV14
J gene: TRBJ2-3
clone size: many

CDR3 protein: CASSRGGLGALYGYTF
CDR3 DNA: TGTGCCAGCAGCAGAGGAGGGCTGGGGGCCCTTTATGGCTACACCTTC
CDR3 length: 16
D gene: NA
V gene: TRBV5-4
J gene: TRBJ1-2
clone size: NA

CDR3 protein: CSARTVYSSNQPQHF
CDR3 DNA: TGCAGTGCTAGAACAGTCTATAGTAGCAATCAGCCCCAGCATTTT
CDR3 length: 15
D gene: NA
V gene: TRBV20-1
J gene: TRBJ1-5
clone size: NA

CDR3 protein: CASSLEEGLSNSPLHF
CDR3 DNA: TGCGCCAGCAGCTTGGAGGAGGGCCTCTCTAATTCACCCCTCCACTTT
CDR3 length: 16
D gene: NA
V gene: TRBV5-1
J gene: TRBJ1-6
clone size: NA

CDR3 protein: CASSPGPDNNPNYGYTF
CDR3 DNA: TGTGCCAGCAGCCCAGGACCAGATAACAACCCAAACTATGGCTACACCTTC
CDR3 length: 17
D gene: NA
V gene: TRBV21-1
J gene: TRBJ1-2
clone size: many

CDR3 protein: CASSRGGTSSTDTQYF
CDR3 DNA: TGCGCCAGCAGTCGGGGCGGGACTAGTAGCACAGATACGCAGTATTTT
CDR3 length: 16
D gene: TRBD2
V gene: TRBV4-1
J gene: TRBJ2-3
clone size: many

CDR3 protein: CSAEATGKSSYNEQFF
CDR3 DNA: TGCAGTGCCGAGGCCACAGGGAAAAGCTCCTACAATGAGCAGTTCTTC
CDR3 length: 16
D gene: NA
V gene: TRBV20-1
J gene: TRBJ2-1
clone size: NA

CDR3 protein: CASTADGLLGAEAFF
CDR3 DNA: TGTGCCAGCACCGCCGACGGCCTCCTGGGGGCTGAAGCTTTCTTT
CDR3 length: 15
D gene: NA
V gene: TRBV13
J gene: TRBJ1-1
clone size: NA

CDR3 protein: CASSLEASGSADTQYF
CDR3 DNA: TGCGCCAGCAGCTTGGAGGCTAGCGGAAGCGCAGATACGCAGTATTTT
CDR3 length: 16
D gene: TRBD2
V gene: TRBV5-1
J gene: TRBJ2-3
clone size: NA

CDR3 protein: CASSLGTGRFNSPLHF
CDR3 DNA: TGTGCCAGCAGTTTGGGGACAGGGCGATTTAATTCACCCCTCCACTTT
CDR3 length: 16
D gene: TRBD1
V gene: TRBV12-3/TRBV12-4
J gene: TRBJ1-6
clone size: few

CDR3 protein: CASSYEGYEAFF
CDR3 DNA: TGTGCCAGCAGTTACGAGGGATATGAAGCTTTCTTT
CDR3 length: 12
D gene: NA
V gene: TRBV6-6
J gene: TRBJ1-1
clone size: few

CDR3 protein: CASRIRNRGLSLVDTEAFF
CDR3 DNA: TGTGCCAGCAGGATCCGGAACAGGGGCTTGTCACTCGTTGACACTGAAGCTTTCTTT
CDR3 length: 19
D gene: TRBD1
V gene: TRBV12-3/TRBV12-4
J gene: TRBJ1-1
clone size: NA

CDR3 protein: CSARGGRGIRSSYEQYF
CDR3 DNA: TGCAGTGCTAGGGGGGGCAGGGGAATAAGGAGCTCCTACGAGCAGTACTTC
CDR3 length: 17
D gene: NA
V gene: TRBV20-1
J gene: TRBJ2-7
clone size: many

CDR3 protein: CASSLQLAGGLETQYF
CDR3 DNA: TGTGCCAGCAGCTTGCAGCTAGCGGGGGGGCTAGAGACCCAGTACTTC
CDR3 length: 16
D gene: TRBD2
V gene: TRBV5-4
J gene: TRBJ2-5
clone size: once

CDR3 protein: CRPGTTYNEQFF
CDR3 DNA: TGCAGACCCGGGACTACCTACAATGAGCAGTTCTTC
CDR3 length: 12
D gene: TRBD2
V gene: TRBV20-1
J gene: TRBJ2-1
clone size: many

CDR3 protein: CASSLIGTAEQYF
CDR3 DNA: TGCGCCAGCAGCTTGATTGGGACCGCCGAGCAGTACTTC
CDR3 length: 13
D gene: NA
V gene: TRBV5-1
J gene: TRBJ2-7
clone size: NA

CDR3 protein: CASSLGSGGLEKLFF
CDR3 DNA: TGTGCCAGCAGCTTAGGGTCCGGGGGCCTGGAAAAACTGTTTTTT
CDR3 length: 15
D gene: NA
V gene: TRBV7-2
J gene: TRBJ1-4
clone size: many

CDR3 protein: CASSLGGDREQYF
CDR3 DNA: TGTGCCAGCAGTTTAGGAGGGGACAGGGAGCAGTACTTC
CDR3 length: 13
D gene: TRBD1
V gene: TRBV12-3/TRBV12-4
J gene: TRBJ2-7
clone size: many

CDR3 protein: CSVGEENLSNQPQHF
CDR3 DNA: TGCAGCGTTGGGGAGGAGAACCTTAGCAATCAGCCCCAGCATTTT
CDR3 length: 15
D gene: NA
V gene: TRBV29-1
J gene: TRBJ1-5
clone size: few

CDR3 protein: CASSLETLSNEQFF
CDR3 DNA: TGTGCCAGCAGCTTAGAGACCCTCTCCAATGAGCAGTTCTTC
CDR3 length: 14
D gene: NA
V gene: TRBV7-8
J gene: TRBJ2-1
clone size: many

CDR3 protein: CSVERVGPPNTGELFF
CDR3 DNA: TGCAGCGTTGAACGGGTCGGGCCGCCGAACACCGGGGAGCTGTTTTTT
CDR3 length: 16
D gene: NA
V gene: TRBV29-1
J gene: TRBJ2-2
clone size: few

CDR3 protein: CASRGLAGQSDTQYF
CDR3 DNA: TGTGCCAGCAGGGGACTAGCGGGGCAGTCCGATACGCAGTATTTT
CDR3 length: 15
D gene: TRBD2
V gene: TRBV12-3/TRBV12-4
J gene: TRBJ2-3
clone size: NA

CDR3 protein: CASSSGTSEETQYF
CDR3 DNA: TGTGCCAGCAGCTCCGGGACTTCCGAAGAGACCCAGTACTTC
CDR3 length: 14
D gene: NA
V gene: TRBV2
J gene: TRBJ2-5
clone size: NA

CDR3 protein: CSAKRDRHYGYTF
CDR3 DNA: TGCAGTGCTAAACGGGACAGGCACTATGGCTACACCTTC
CDR3 length: 13
D gene: TRBD1
V gene: TRBV20-1
J gene: TRBJ1-2
clone size: many

CDR3 protein: CSVTGGGGSYNEQFF
CDR3 DNA: TGCAGCGTCACAGGGGGCGGGGGGTCCTACAATGAGCAGTTCTTC
CDR3 length: 15
D gene: NA
V gene: TRBV29-1
J gene: TRBJ2-1
clone size: few